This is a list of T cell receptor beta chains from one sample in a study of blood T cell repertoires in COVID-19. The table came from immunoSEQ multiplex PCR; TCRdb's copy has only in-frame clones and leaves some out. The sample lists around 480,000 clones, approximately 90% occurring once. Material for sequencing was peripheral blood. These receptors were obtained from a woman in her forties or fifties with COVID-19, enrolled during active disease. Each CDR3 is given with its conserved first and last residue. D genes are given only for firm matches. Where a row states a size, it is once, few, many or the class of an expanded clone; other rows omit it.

cdr3_aa: CASSQLQGGTNEKLFF
cdr3_nt: TGTGCCAGCAGCCAATTACAGGGGGGTACTAATGAAAAACTGTTTTTT
j_call: TRBJ1-4
clone_size: once
v_call: TRBV3-1/TRBV3-2
d_call: TRBD1

cdr3_aa: CASSLGGREDTQYF
cdr3_nt: TGTGCCAGCAGCTTGGGAGGCCGGGAGGATACGCAGTATTTT
j_call: TRBJ2-3
clone_size: NA
v_call: TRBV5-8
d_call: NA

cdr3_aa: CASSSIFGGSYNEQFF
cdr3_nt: TGTGCCAGCAGCTCAATTTTCGGGGGGTCCTACAATGAGCAGTTCTTC
j_call: TRBJ2-1
clone_size: NA
v_call: TRBV11-3
d_call: TRBD2

cdr3_aa: CASSEAQNEKLFF
cdr3_nt: TGTGCCAGCAGCGAGGCACAAAATGAAAAACTGTTTTTT
j_call: TRBJ1-4
clone_size: NA
v_call: TRBV3-1/TRBV3-2
d_call: NA

cdr3_aa: CASSQSGGAIYNEQFF
cdr3_nt: TGTGCCAGCAGCCAAAGCGGCGGGGCAATCTACAATGAGCAGTTCTTC
j_call: TRBJ2-1
clone_size: NA
v_call: TRBV3-1/TRBV3-2
d_call: NA

cdr3_aa: CASSLWGGRRTEAFF
cdr3_nt: TGTGCCAGCAGTTTATGGGGGGGGCGTAGAACTGAAGCTTTCTTT
j_call: TRBJ1-1
clone_size: NA
v_call: TRBV27
d_call: NA

cdr3_aa: CASSVQTSNYGYTF
cdr3_nt: TGTGCCAGTAGTGTACAGACATCTAACTATGGCTACACCTTC
j_call: TRBJ1-2
clone_size: few
v_call: TRBV19
d_call: NA

cdr3_aa: CASSFGGGRSNTEAFF
cdr3_nt: TGTGCCAGCAGCTTTGGGGGCGGACGGTCGAACACTGAAGCTTTCTTT
j_call: TRBJ1-1
clone_size: once
v_call: TRBV11-2
d_call: NA

cdr3_aa: CASSPDSLYNEQFF
cdr3_nt: TGTGCCAGCAGCCCAGACAGCCTCTACAATGAGCAGTTCTTC
j_call: TRBJ2-1
clone_size: NA
v_call: TRBV7-9
d_call: NA

cdr3_aa: CASSQTSGGGQFF
cdr3_nt: TGTGCCAGCAGCCAGACTAGCGGGGGGGGTCAGTTCTTC
j_call: TRBJ2-1
clone_size: NA
v_call: TRBV7-2
d_call: TRBD2

cdr3_aa: CASSQQGLAVFVSNEQFF
cdr3_nt: TGCGCCAGCAGCCAACAGGGACTAGCGGTATTTGTGTCGAATGAGCAGTTCTTC
j_call: TRBJ2-1
clone_size: NA
v_call: TRBV4-1
d_call: TRBD2

cdr3_aa: CASSMGAGVTGREQFF
cdr3_nt: TGTGCCAGTAGTATGGGAGCGGGGGTTACCGGACGAGAGCAGTTCTTC
j_call: TRBJ2-1
clone_size: NA
v_call: TRBV19
d_call: TRBD2

cdr3_aa: CASSRGQGETQYF
cdr3_nt: TGTGCCAGCAGCCGGGGACAGGGGGAGACCCAGTACTTC
j_call: TRBJ2-5
clone_size: NA
v_call: TRBV28
d_call: TRBD1

cdr3_aa: CASSSGTYEQYF
cdr3_nt: TGTGCCAGCAGCTCCGGGACCTACGAGCAGTACTTC
j_call: TRBJ2-7
clone_size: NA
v_call: TRBV11-2
d_call: NA

cdr3_aa: CASSFLRNYGYTF
cdr3_nt: TGTGCCAGCAGCTTTTTGAGGAACTATGGCTACACCTTC
j_call: TRBJ1-2
clone_size: NA
v_call: TRBV5-6
d_call: NA

cdr3_aa: CASSPVAEAGQYF
cdr3_nt: TGTGCCAGCAGCCCTGTGGCAGAGGCTGGGCAGTACTTC
j_call: TRBJ2-7
clone_size: NA
v_call: TRBV2
d_call: NA

cdr3_aa: CASSLETRVWDEQFF
cdr3_nt: TGTGCCAGCAGCTTAGAAACCAGGGTGTGGGATGAGCAGTTCTTC
j_call: TRBJ2-1
clone_size: NA
v_call: TRBV7-2
d_call: NA

cdr3_aa: CASNVGQINYGYTF
cdr3_nt: TGTGCCAGCAACGTGGGACAGATTAACTATGGCTACACCTTC
j_call: TRBJ1-2
clone_size: NA
v_call: TRBV7-9
d_call: TRBD1

cdr3_aa: CASSLSPIGTDTQYF
cdr3_nt: TGTGCCAGCAGTTTATCCCCTATTGGTACAGATACGCAGTATTTT
j_call: TRBJ2-3
clone_size: NA
v_call: TRBV27
d_call: NA

cdr3_aa: CASTQGRGNNSPLHF
cdr3_nt: TGTGCCAGCACCCAGGGCAGGGGCAATAATTCACCCCTCCACTTT
j_call: TRBJ1-6
clone_size: NA
v_call: TRBV5-4
d_call: NA

cdr3_aa: CASSEASGGAGIYNEQFF
cdr3_nt: TGTGCCAGCAGTGAAGCTAGCGGGGGGGCCGGTATCTACAATGAGCAGTTCTTC
j_call: TRBJ2-1
clone_size: NA
v_call: TRBV6-1
d_call: TRBD2

cdr3_aa: CASSLQGARNTEAFF
cdr3_nt: TGCGCCAGCAGCTTGCAGGGGGCGAGGAACACTGAAGCTTTCTTT
j_call: TRBJ1-1
clone_size: NA
v_call: TRBV5-1
d_call: TRBD1

cdr3_aa: CASRNAGEGNYGYTF
cdr3_nt: TGTGCCAGCAGAAACGCTGGGGAGGGGAACTATGGCTACACCTTC
j_call: TRBJ1-2
clone_size: once
v_call: TRBV27
d_call: NA

cdr3_aa: CASSIIRDSSEAFF
cdr3_nt: TGTGCCAGCAGCATCATTCGGGACAGCAGTGAAGCTTTCTTT
j_call: TRBJ1-1
clone_size: few
v_call: TRBV4-2
d_call: TRBD1

cdr3_aa: CASSVPEYTGELFF
cdr3_nt: TGTGCCAGCAGCGTACCAGAATACACCGGGGAGCTGTTTTTT
j_call: TRBJ2-2
clone_size: NA
v_call: TRBV9
d_call: NA

cdr3_aa: CASSSGASGDWGNEQFF
cdr3_nt: TGTGCCAGCAGCTCCGGCGCTAGCGGGGACTGGGGGAATGAGCAGTTCTTC
j_call: TRBJ2-1
clone_size: few
v_call: TRBV11-3
d_call: TRBD2

cdr3_aa: CASSPGVFNEKLFF
cdr3_nt: TGCGCCAGCAGCCCGGGGGTCTTTAATGAAAAACTGTTTTTT
j_call: TRBJ1-4
clone_size: NA
v_call: TRBV4-1
d_call: NA

cdr3_aa: CASKRAGARGYTF
cdr3_nt: TGTGCCAGCAAGAGAGCAGGGGCTCGTGGCTACACCTTC
j_call: TRBJ1-2
clone_size: NA
v_call: TRBV6-5
d_call: NA

cdr3_aa: CASSTNRGWTEAFF
cdr3_nt: TGTGCCAGCAGCACGAACAGGGGGTGGACTGAAGCTTTCTTT
j_call: TRBJ1-1
clone_size: NA
v_call: TRBV11-2
d_call: TRBD1

cdr3_aa: CASSTGGSSGNTIYF
cdr3_nt: TGTGCCAGCTCGACAGGGGGCTCCTCTGGAAACACCATATATTTT
j_call: TRBJ1-3
clone_size: NA
v_call: TRBV18
d_call: TRBD1

cdr3_aa: CASSLNQGTLSNEQFF
cdr3_nt: TGCGCCAGCAGCCTAAACCAGGGGACCCTGTCCAATGAGCAGTTCTTC
j_call: TRBJ2-1
clone_size: NA
v_call: TRBV4-1
d_call: NA

cdr3_aa: CASSPRQGGEKLFF
cdr3_nt: TGTGCCAGCAGCCCTCGACAGGGGGGGGAAAAACTGTTTTTT
j_call: TRBJ1-4
clone_size: NA
v_call: TRBV28
d_call: TRBD1

cdr3_aa: CATSDLDSGEMIGYTF
cdr3_nt: TGTGCCACCAGTGATTTGGACTCAGGGGAGATGATAGGCTACACCTTC
j_call: TRBJ1-2
clone_size: once
v_call: TRBV24-1
d_call: NA

cdr3_aa: CASSFNRAGYTF
cdr3_nt: TGTGCCAGCAGCTTTAACAGAGCTGGCTACACCTTC
j_call: TRBJ1-2
clone_size: NA
v_call: TRBV7-2
d_call: NA

cdr3_aa: CASSYWAGHDYGYTF
cdr3_nt: TGTGCCAGCAGTTACTGGGCAGGGCATGACTATGGCTACACCTTC
j_call: TRBJ1-2
clone_size: NA
v_call: TRBV6-5
d_call: NA

cdr3_aa: CATQYTGGVGTDTQYF
cdr3_nt: TGTGCCACCCAGTATACAGGGGGCGTAGGAACAGATACGCAGTATTTT
j_call: TRBJ2-3
clone_size: NA
v_call: TRBV10-3
d_call: TRBD1

cdr3_aa: CASSQRGAVSYGYTF
cdr3_nt: TGTGCCAGCAGCCAACGGGGTGCAGTCTCCTATGGCTACACCTTC
j_call: TRBJ1-2
clone_size: NA
v_call: TRBV6-2/TRBV6-3
d_call: NA

cdr3_aa: CAWSETYEQYF
cdr3_nt: TGTGCCTGGAGTGAGACTTACGAGCAGTACTTC
j_call: TRBJ2-7
clone_size: NA
v_call: TRBV30
d_call: NA